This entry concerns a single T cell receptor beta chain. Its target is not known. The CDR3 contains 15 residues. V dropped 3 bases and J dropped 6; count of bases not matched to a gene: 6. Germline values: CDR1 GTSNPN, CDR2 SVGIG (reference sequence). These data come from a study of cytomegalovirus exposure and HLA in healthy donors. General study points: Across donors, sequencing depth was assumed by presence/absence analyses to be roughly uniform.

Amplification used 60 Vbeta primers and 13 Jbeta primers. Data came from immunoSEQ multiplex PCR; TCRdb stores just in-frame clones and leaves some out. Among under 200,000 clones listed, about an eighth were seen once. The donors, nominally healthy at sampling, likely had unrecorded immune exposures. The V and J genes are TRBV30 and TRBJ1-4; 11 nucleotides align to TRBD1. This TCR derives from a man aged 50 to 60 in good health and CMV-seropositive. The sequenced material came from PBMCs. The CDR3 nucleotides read TGTGCCTGGAGGGGCGGGACAGGGGGATATGAAAAACTGTTTTTT. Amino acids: CAWRGGTGGYEKLFF. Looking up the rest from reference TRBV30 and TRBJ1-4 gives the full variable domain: SQTIHQWPATLVQPVGSPLSLECTVEGTSNPNLYWYRQAAGRGLQLLFYSVGIGQISSEVPQNLSASRPQDRQFILSSKKLLLSDSGFYLCAWRGGTGGYEKLFFGSGTQLSVL.